This entry lists 3 T cell receptor beta chains sequenced from one sample in a study of blood T cell repertoires in COVID-19. Assay: immunoSEQ multiplex PCR; the TCRdb copy retains only in-frame clones and omits some. The repertoire has approximately 220,000 clones, about 85% of them found once; the top ten carry about 17%. Specimen: PBMCs or T cells enriched from blood (not recorded which). These receptors were collected from a man aged 35 to 55 who had recovered from COVID-19.

This clone was detected only once. V is TRBV4-3 and J is TRBJ2-2; D not resolved. Deletions cut 6 bases from V and 5 bases from J, with 13 bases between. CDR3 size: 14 residues. In germline, CDR1 is LGHNA, CDR2 YSLEER. Here the CDR3 reads CASRPHISTGELFF. The CDR3 DNA is TGCGCCAGCAGGCCGCACATCTCAACCGGGGAGCTGTTTTTT.

The J gene is TRBJ1-2, the V gene TRBV7-9; TRBD1 might be the D (6 bases). The length of the CDR3 is 15 residues. The V and J ends lost 3 bases and 7 bases respectively, with 18 bases between them. Germline CDR1 is SEHNR and CDR2 is FQNEAQ (reference sequence). CDR3 bases: TGTGCCAGCAGCTTTTTAGGGCTACAGGGCAGTGGCTACACCTTC. It yields the protein CASSFLGLQGSGYTF.

The chain joins TRBV3-1 (or the pseudogene TRBV3-2) to TRBJ2-7; 12 positions agree with TRBD2. With V trimmed by 4 bases and J by 0 bases, 1 base remained unmatched. The CDR3 is made up of 15 amino acids. Per germline, CDR1 LGHDT and CDR2 YNNKEL (reference sequence). This chain's CDR3 is CASSLTSGSSYEQYF. For the CDR3, the DNA is TGTGCCAGCAGCCTGACTAGCGGGAGCTCCTACGAGCAGTACTTC.